This T cell receptor (beta chain) came from a study of identical twins. Study-wide points: Out-of-frame beta sequences exhibited a weaker degree of excess twin sharing. In cord blood, abundant beta clonotypes had fewer insertions; memory showed no trend. Twin-shared out-of-frame alpha sequences showed excess low generation probability.

Template switching supplied a universal primer site; unique molecular identifiers were carried on the cDNA. TCRdb called the 5' RACE reads again in MiXCR, with one record for every CDR3 protein. Counted here are approximately 410,000 distinct CDR3 sequences, under 20% occurring once; the ten biggest clones make up 9.5% to 15%. As for this clonotype: Its antigen is not identified.

The V end lost 3 bases, the J end lost 5 bases, and 13 bases lay between the germline ends. CDR1 and CDR2 from the germline V gene are SGHRS and YFSETQ. The CDR3 length is 14 residues. Sequencing was performed on naive T cells sorted from blood. This rearrangement joins TRBV5-1 to TRBJ2-3; D remains unclear. The sequence was collected from a man aged 45-65 years in good health. This CDR3 is CASSSLRDGDTQYF. CDR3 bases: TGCGCCAGCAGCTCCTTGCGAGATGGAGATACGCAGTATTTT.